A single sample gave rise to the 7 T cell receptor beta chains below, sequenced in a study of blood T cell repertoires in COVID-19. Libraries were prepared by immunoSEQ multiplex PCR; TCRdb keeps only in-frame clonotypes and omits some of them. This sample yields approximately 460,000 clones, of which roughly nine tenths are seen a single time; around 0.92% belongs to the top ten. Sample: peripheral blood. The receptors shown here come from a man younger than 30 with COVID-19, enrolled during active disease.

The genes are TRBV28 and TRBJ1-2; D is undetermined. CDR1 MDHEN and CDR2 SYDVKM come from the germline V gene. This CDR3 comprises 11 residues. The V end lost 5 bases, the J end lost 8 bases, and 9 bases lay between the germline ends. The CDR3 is CASSAPGGYTF. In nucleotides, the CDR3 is TGTGCCAGCAGTGCGCCGGGAGGCTACACCTTC.

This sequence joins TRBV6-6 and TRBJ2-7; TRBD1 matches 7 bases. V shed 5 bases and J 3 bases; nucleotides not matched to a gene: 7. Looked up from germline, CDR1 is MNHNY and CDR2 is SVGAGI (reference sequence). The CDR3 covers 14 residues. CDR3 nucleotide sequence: TGTGCCAGCAGTAAAGAGGGGGCCAGCTACGAGCAGTACTTC. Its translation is CASSKEGASYEQYF.

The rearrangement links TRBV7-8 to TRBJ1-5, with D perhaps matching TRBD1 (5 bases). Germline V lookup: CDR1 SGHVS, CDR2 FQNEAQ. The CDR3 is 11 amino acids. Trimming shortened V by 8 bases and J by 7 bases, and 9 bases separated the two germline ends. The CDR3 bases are TGTGCCAGCGGGGGGGGGCAGCCCCAGCATTTT. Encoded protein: CASGGGQPQHF.

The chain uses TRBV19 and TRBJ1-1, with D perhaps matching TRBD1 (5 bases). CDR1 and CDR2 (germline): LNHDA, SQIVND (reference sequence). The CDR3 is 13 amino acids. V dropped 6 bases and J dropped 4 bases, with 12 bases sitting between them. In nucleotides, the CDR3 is TGTGCCAGTAGCCAGGCTAGGGGCACTGAAGCTTTCTTT. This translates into CASSQARGTEAFF.

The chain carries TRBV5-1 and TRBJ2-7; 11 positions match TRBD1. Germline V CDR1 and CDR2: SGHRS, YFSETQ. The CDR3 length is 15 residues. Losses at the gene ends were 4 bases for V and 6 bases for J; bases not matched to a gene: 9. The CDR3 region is CASSPTPGQGGEQYF. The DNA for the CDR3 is TGCGCCAGCAGCCCAACCCCGGGACAGGGGGGCGAGCAGTACTTC.

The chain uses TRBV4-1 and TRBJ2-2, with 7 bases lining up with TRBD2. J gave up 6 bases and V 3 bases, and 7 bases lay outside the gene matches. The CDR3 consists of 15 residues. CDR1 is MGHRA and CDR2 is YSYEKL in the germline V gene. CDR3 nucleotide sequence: TGCGCCAGCAGCCATAGCGGCCGGGGGGCCGGGGAGCTGTTTTTT. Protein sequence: CASSHSGRGAGELFF.

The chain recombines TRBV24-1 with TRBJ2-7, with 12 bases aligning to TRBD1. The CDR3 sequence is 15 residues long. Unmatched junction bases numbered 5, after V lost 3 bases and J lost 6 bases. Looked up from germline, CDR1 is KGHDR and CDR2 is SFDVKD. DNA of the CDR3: TGTGCCACCAGTGATCCCGGGACAGGGGGCCGCGAGCAGTACTTC. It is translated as CATSDPGTGGREQYF.